The clone carrying this T cell receptor beta chain occurred many times. Germline CDR1 reads SEHNR; CDR2 reads FQNEAQ (reference sequence). The ends were cut back, 1 base at V and 3 bases at J, with 12 bases in the middle. This CDR3 has 15 residues. The sample comes from a study of early T cells in non-severe SARS-CoV-2 infection. Study overall: It was bulk RNA from unsorted whole blood that was sequenced, and the chains were unpaired.

A single record per CDR3 protein comes from TCRdb applying MiXCR to the 5' RACE reads. The sample contains 50,000 to 60,000 distinct CDR3 sequences, roughly an eighth of which appear only once. The chain couples TRBV7-9 to TRBJ1-1; possibly TRBD1 for D (5 bases). The sequencing sample was made of whole blood. This TCR derives from an adult who was a healthcare worker with PCR-confirmed SARS-CoV-2 infection or an uninfected control (not recorded which). DNA of the CDR3: TGTGCCAGCAGCTTAGGGAGCGACAGTTACACTGAAGCTTTCTTT. Protein sequence: CASSLGSDSYTEAFF.